This T cell receptor beta chain is drawn from a study of vaccination and CD4 T cells after COVID-19. For the study at large: Samples after vaccination came a median approximately 70 days past dose two, ranging 14 to 241. The cells in question were stimulated using overlapping spike peptides derived from SARS-CoV-2, HCoV-NL63, HCoV-OC43 and HCoV-229E.

Treatment indicated: approximately 9-day PBMC culture with coronavirus spike peptide pools or control peptides (ViraFEST assay). The unexposed donor gave CD4+ T cells before the COVID-19 pandemic (2011-2018). From germline, CDR1 is SGHDN and CDR2 FVKESK. This CDR3 contains 15 residues. J gave up 15 bases and V 4 bases, and 15 bases lay outside the gene matches. Oncomine TCR Beta short-read sequencing was applied to DNA from cultured CD4+ T cells. Genomic DNA extraction was carried out from cultured CD4+ T cells. TCRdb itself ran the PCR reads through MiXCR, one entry per CDR3 protein. This sample carries roughly 3,400 distinct CDR3 sequences, about 24% of them seen once, and the ten largest clones take 20% to 30%. General study points: Spike mono-reactivity was shown by 304 of 307 vaccine-specific clones in convalescent patients.

With respect to this clonotype: Its antigen is unidentified.

The rearrangement links TRBV14 to TRBJ2-1, with 10 bases identical to TRBD2. The sequence came from a human donor in good health. Sequenced: CD4+ T cells from blood, cultured in vitro. CDR3 in DNA: TGTGCCAGCAGCCCCGGCCCAGCGGGAGGGCCGGCTCTGTTCTTC. Its translation is CASSPGPAGGPALFF.